Each of the 32 T cell receptor beta chains below was sequenced from the same sample in a study of PD-1 blockade in classical Hodgkin lymphoma. TCRdb's copy holds only in-frame clones and misses some; the assay was immunoSEQ multiplex PCR. This sample has about 110,000 clones, with about 88% found just once. After autologous stem cell transplantation all patients relapsed, and prior brentuximab vedotin exposure differed between cohorts. This specimen consisted of peripheral blood mononuclear cells (PBMCs), obtained before the second cycle of nivolumab. Source of these receptors: a human donor with classical Hodgkin lymphoma.

This clone was recorded once. The chain joins TRBV6-5 to TRBJ2-1; D not certain. V lost 0 bases, J lost 10 bases, and 10 bases lay in between. Germline V lookup: CDR1 MNHEY, CDR2 SVGAGI. The CDR3 is 13 amino acids. The CDR3 region has the DNA TGTGCCAGCAGTTACTCCCTTATCACAGAGCAGTTCTTC. The encoded protein is CASSYSLITEQFF.

This clone was detected once. The chain employs TRBV11-3 and TRBJ2-1; D perhaps matches TRBD2 (5 bases). With 5 bases removed from V and 10 bases from J, the gap between germline ends came to 9 bases. CDR1 is SGHNT, CDR2 YENEEA, per germline. This CDR3 is built from 11 residues. CDR3 region: CASSNGGEQFF. The CDR3, as DNA: TGTGCCAGCAGCAACGGAGGCGAGCAGTTCTTC.

The chain uses TRBV5-4 and TRBJ2-7; 7 bases line up with TRBD1. The germline V gene has CDR1 SGHNT and CDR2 YYREEE (reference sequence). This CDR3 comprises 14 residues. V was pared by 4 bases and J by 2 bases, with 6 bases of the junction left unmatched. The CDR3 nucleotides are TGTGCCAGCAGCCCCGGACAGGTTACCTACGAGCAGTACTTC. Amino acid sequence: CASSPGQVTYEQYF.

This chain uses TRBV7-2 with TRBJ2-5; the match to TRBD2 covers 14 bases. The CDR3 covers 18 residues. Germline V lookup: CDR1 SGHTA, CDR2 FQGNSA. V lost 8 bases and J lost 2; bases outside the gene matches: 13. DNA for the CDR3: TGTGCCAGCGGGCCGGGACTAGCGGGAGCCGGGCCACAAGAGACCCAGTACTTC. It specifies CASGPGLAGAGPQETQYF.

The CDR3 DNA follows: TGCACCAGCAGCCAAGATCCCCCGGGGCTTCCGAACACTGAAGCTTTCTTT. Translated, it gives CTSSQDPPGLPNTEAFF. V and J are TRBV1 and TRBJ1-1. TRBV1 is a listed pseudogene. This CDR3 comprises 17 residues.

This clone was seen only once. The chain has TRBV5-6 and TRBJ2-7; 9 positions match TRBD1. J lost 4 bases, V lost 5 bases, and 19 bases had no gene match. The CDR3 consists of 18 residues. Germline-derived CDR1 and CDR2 are SGHDT and YYEEEE. This CDR3 reads CASRWGQGHQGEFYEQYF. CDR3 DNA: TGTGCCAGCAGGTGGGGACAGGGCCATCAGGGGGAGTTTTACGAGCAGTACTTC.

Here the CDR3 DNA reads TGTGCCAGCAGCCGCACAGGGAACACTGAAGCTTTCTTT. Translating gives CASSRTGNTEAFF. V is TRBV11-3 and J is TRBJ1-1; weak D call: TRBD1 (5 bases). Per germline, CDR1 SGHNT and CDR2 YENEEA. Between the trimmed V and J ends, which lost 5 bases and 1 base, there was a span of 8 bases. This CDR3 region has 13 residues.

The chain recombines TRBV4-1 with TRBJ2-7; 9 nucleotides align to TRBD2. V lost 0 bases to trimming and J lost 3 bases; unmatched junction nucleotides: 21. The germline CDR1 and CDR2 sequences are MGHRA and YSYEKL. There are 21 residues in the CDR3. CDR3 sequence (DNA): TGCGCCAGCAGCCAAGAAGGTAGCGGGAGAGCCCGGTCCCCTTCCTTCTACGAGCAGTACTTC. This translates into CASSQEGSGRARSPSFYEQYF.

The chain recombines TRBV21-1 with TRBJ2-7; TRBD2 was called by the table and not checked on the DNA. TRBV21-1 is shown as a pseudogene. The CDR3 totals 15 residues. This chain's CDR3 is CASSKGLAGTYEQYF. In DNA, the CDR3 is TGTGCCAGCAGCAAAGGGCTAGCGGGAACCTACGAGCAGTACTTC.

V is TRBV5-6 and J is TRBJ1-1; D unresolved. The germline V and J ends were trimmed by 4 bases and 5 bases, with 6 bases remaining between them. The germline V gene encodes CDR1 SGHDT and CDR2 YYEEEE. This CDR3 has 11 amino acids. This CDR3 is CASSGWTEAFF. Written as DNA, the CDR3 is TGTGCCAGCAGCGGCTGGACTGAAGCTTTCTTT.

V is TRBV2 and J is TRBJ1-1; no definite D call. This CDR3 comprises 15 residues. The germline CDR1 and CDR2 sequences are SNHLY and FYNNEI. V lost 2 bases to trimming and J lost 4 bases, with 14 bases between them. The CDR3 sequence: CASSELPATGTEAFF. CDR3 nucleotides: TGTGCCAGCAGTGAACTACCGGCGACGGGCACTGAAGCTTTCTTT.

V gene TRBV4-2 combines with J gene TRBJ2-1; D is undetermined. Germline loops: CDR1 LGHNA, CDR2 YNFKEQ. Trimming left V 4 bases short and J 2 bases short, with 6 bases between. This CDR3 is 13 amino acids long. The CDR3 sequence: CASSPTPYNEQFF. CDR3 nucleotides: TGTGCCAGCAGCCCGACTCCCTACAATGAGCAGTTCTTC.

CDR3 coding DNA: TGTGCCAGCAGCCCGGGACTAGCGGGAGATTTGACAGATACGCAGTATTTT. This encodes CASSPGLAGDLTDTQYF. This chain uses TRBV7-8 with TRBJ2-3, with 14 bases matching TRBD2. The germline CDR1 and CDR2 sequences are SGHVS and FQNEAQ. V shed 5 bases, J shed 3 bases, and the junction held 7 bases outside the gene matches. This CDR3 region has 17 residues. The whole variable domain, remainder taken from reference TRBV7-8 and TRBJ2-3, is GAGVSQSPRYKVAKRGQDVALRCDPISGHVSLFWYQQALGQGPEFLTYFQNEAQLDKSGLPSDRFFAERPEGSVSTLKIQRTQQEDSAVYLCASSPGLAGDLTDTQYFGPGTRLTVL.

This rearrangement joins TRBV19 to TRBJ1-2; unclear D gene. CDR1 LNHDA and CDR2 SQIVND come from the germline V gene (reference sequence). The CDR3 spans 13 residues. The V end lost 5 bases, the J end lost 2 bases, and 9 bases lay between the germline ends. CDR3 nucleotides: TGTGCCAGTAGTCCCCCCGGAAACTATGGCTACACCTTC. Protein: CASSPPGNYGYTF. Looking up the rest from reference TRBV19 and TRBJ1-2 gives the full variable domain: DGGITQSPKYLFRKEGQNVTLSCEQNLNHDAMYWYRQDPGQGLRLIYYSQIVNDFQKGDIAEGYSVSREKKESFPLTVTSAQKNPTAFYLCASSPPGNYGYTFGSGTRLTVV.

The chain recombines TRBV5-4 with TRBJ2-1; 14 nucleotides agree with TRBD2. The germline V gene encodes CDR1 SGHNT and CDR2 YYREEE (reference sequence). The CDR3 has 16 residues. J lost 4 bases, V lost 0 bases, and 0 bases had no gene match. Here the CDR3 reads CASSLGTSGGYNEQFF. The CDR3 DNA is TGTGCCAGCAGCTTGGGGACTAGCGGGGGGTACAATGAGCAGTTCTTC.

The chain joins TRBV19 to TRBJ2-3; D remains unclear. V was cut by 0 bases and J by 3 bases, with 1 base left in between. Germline V gene data show CDR1 as LNHDA and CDR2 as SQIVND (reference sequence). CDR3 length: 12 residues. The DNA for the CDR3 is TGTGCCAGTAGTATAGATACAGATACGCAGTATTTT. It codes for CASSIDTDTQYF. Full variable domain (outside the CDR3, taken from reference TRBV19 and TRBJ2-3): DGGITQSPKYLFRKEGQNVTLSCEQNLNHDAMYWYRQDPGQGLRLIYYSQIVNDFQKGDIAEGYSVSREKKESFPLTVTSAQKNPTAFYLCASSIDTDTQYFGPGTRLTVL.

The chain recombines TRBV4-3 with TRBJ1-1; maybe TRBD1 (6 bases). There are 15 residues in the CDR3. Germline lookup yields CDR1 LGHNA and CDR2 YSLEER. Trimming removed 0 bases at V and 5 bases at J, with 13 bases between. CDR3 bases: TGCGCCAGCAGCCAAGATCCACAGGGAGGGACTGAAGCTTTCTTT. Translation: CASSQDPQGGTEAFF.

This clone was counted once. The chain combines TRBV7-2 with TRBJ2-3; tentative D call: TRBD1 (6 bases). Germline CDR1 SGHTA, CDR2 FQGNSA. Trimming removed 2 bases from V and 4 bases from J, with 10 bases in between. The CDR3 length is 14 residues. DNA of the CDR3: TGTGCCAGCAGCTTAATTGAGGGGGCAGATACGCAGTATTTT. This gives the protein CASSLIEGADTQYF.

The V and J genes are TRBV7-9 and TRBJ2-7, with D possibly called TRBD1 or TRBD2 (5 bases each). Deletions cut 5 bases from V and 3 bases from J, with 20 bases between. CDR3 length: 16 residues. In germline, CDR1 is SEHNR, CDR2 FQNEAQ (reference sequence). CDR3 region: CASSGGVGPRNYEQYF. The CDR3 coding sequence is TGTGCCAGCAGCGGTGGAGTGGGACCTCGGAACTACGAGCAGTACTTC.

The DNA of the CDR3 is TGTGCCAGTTCTAGCGGGCAGGCCTACAATGAGCAGTTCTTC. Its translation is CASSSGQAYNEQFF. The genes are TRBV7-9 and TRBJ2-1; 8 positions agree with TRBD2. The CDR3 length is 14 residues. J lost 2 bases, V lost 9 bases, and 6 bases had no gene match. CDR1 SEHNR and CDR2 FQNEAQ come from the germline V gene (reference sequence).

This clone was counted a single time. V usage is TRBV5-4 and J usage is TRBJ1-1; the match to TRBD1 covers 9 bases. Germline CDR1 is SGHNT and CDR2 is YYREEE (reference sequence). This CDR3 spans 14 amino acids. J was trimmed by 7 bases and V by 5 bases; bases with no gene match: 9. In DNA, the CDR3 is TGTGCCAGCAGTTTGACAGGGGGAGGGGGTGAAGCTTTCTTT. Its translation: CASSLTGGGGEAFF. Supplemented by reference TRBV5-4 and TRBJ1-1, the full variable domain reads ETGVTQSPTHLIKTRGQQVTLRCSSQSGHNTVSWYQQALGQGPQFIFQYYREEENGRGNFPPRFSGLQFPNYSSELNVNALELDDSALYLCASSLTGGGGEAFFGQGTRLTVV.

V usage is TRBV4-2 and J usage is TRBJ2-5, with D maybe TRBD2 (6 bases). The J call is in doubt because the DNA end fits TRBJ2-7 better. CDR1 and CDR2 from the germline V gene are LGHNA and YNFKEQ. The CDR3 length is 14 residues. Here the CDR3 DNA reads TGTGCCAGCAGCTGGGGCGGAGGGGCCTACGAGCAGTACTTC. This codes for CASSWGGGAYEQYF.

The CDR3 loop reads CASSQDIPATNEKLFF. Here the CDR3 DNA reads TGCGCCAGCAGCCAAGATATACCTGCAACTAATGAAAAACTGTTTTTT. This chain uses TRBV4-3 with TRBJ1-4; no definite D call. Trimming took 0 bases from V and 0 from J, leaving 8 bases between them. The CDR3 is 16 residues long. Germline CDR1 reads LGHNA; CDR2 reads YSLEER.

The CDR3 reads CASSSTTYYSNQPQHF. The CDR3 DNA is TGTGCCAGTAGCTCGACGACGTACTATAGCAATCAGCCCCAGCATTTT. The chain combines TRBV19 with TRBJ1-5; D is undetermined. The germline V gene has CDR1 LNHDA and CDR2 SQIVND (reference sequence). Trimming pared 6 bases from V and 0 bases from J, leaving 15 bases between. The length of the CDR3 is 16 residues.

The chain combines TRBV19 with TRBJ1-5; TRBD1 matches at 9 bases. Germline V lookup: CDR1 LNHDA, CDR2 SQIVND (reference sequence). CDR3 length equals 15 residues. V lost 3 bases, J lost 6 bases, and 6 bases stayed unmatched. The CDR3 DNA follows: TGTGCCAGTAGTATTTCACAGGGGGCTCTTCAGCCCCAGCATTTT. It translates to CASSISQGALQPQHF.

The chain couples TRBV4-1 to TRBJ2-1; D gene uncertain. The CDR3 extends over 15 amino acids. CDR1 is MGHRA, CDR2 YSYEKL, per germline. Trimming shortened V by 2 bases and J by 7 bases, and 15 bases separated the two germline ends. The CDR3 sequence is CASSQSSTTVNEQFF. The CDR3 bases are TGCGCCAGCAGCCAATCCAGCACCACAGTTAATGAGCAGTTCTTC.

V gene TRBV10-2 combines with J gene TRBJ2-7, with 9 bases fitting TRBD2. The CDR3 is 14 amino acids. The germline V gene encodes CDR1 WSHSY and CDR2 SAAADI. Unmatched junction bases numbered 7, after V lost 4 bases and J lost 6 bases. CDR3 in amino acids: CASSGLAGTTEQYF. The CDR3 nucleotides read TGCGCCAGCAGTGGGCTAGCGGGAACTACCGAGCAGTACTTC.

The rearrangement links TRBV14 to TRBJ1-6; D call uncertain. Germline-derived CDR1 and CDR2 are SGHDN and FVKESK. The CDR3 loop spans 13 amino acids. V lost 5 bases and J lost 10, with 12 bases in between. The CDR3 coding sequence is TGTGCCAGCAGCAACGTCGGTAGCTCACCCCTCCACTTT. It codes for CASSNVGSSPLHF.

This clone was seen a handful of times. The V and J genes are TRBV28 and TRBJ2-7; 9 bases line up with TRBD1. The germline V gene encodes CDR1 MDHEN and CDR2 SYDVKM. The CDR3 spans 13 residues. The V and J ends lost 7 bases and 5 bases, in that order; junction bases with no gene match: 6. The CDR3 is CASNRGRVDEQYF. The CDR3 region has the DNA TGTGCCAGCAACAGGGGGCGAGTAGACGAGCAGTACTTC.

The chain links TRBV28 to TRBJ2-3; TRBD2 might be the D (5 bases). The CDR3 has 13 residues. The germline V gene has CDR1 MDHEN and CDR2 SYDVKM. Trimming removed 7 bases at V and 5 bases at J, with 13 bases between. CDR3 sequence: CASTVTGVDTQYF. The CDR3 DNA reads TGTGCCAGCACCGTAACCGGGGTAGATACGCAGTATTTT.

The CDR3 sequence: CVRSPGTGGGNQPQHF. The CDR3 DNA is TGTGTCAGAAGCCCCGGGACAGGGGGCGGCAATCAGCCCCAGCATTTT. The chain carries TRBV7-5 and TRBJ1-5; TRBD1, the table's D call, lacks a check against the DNA. TRBV7-5 is annotated as a pseudogene. The CDR3 length is 16 residues.

This clone was picked up a small number of times. V is TRBV20-1 and J is TRBJ1-1; no firm D call. Germline V gene data show CDR1 as DFQATT and CDR2 as SNEGSKA (reference sequence). The length of the CDR3 is 11 residues. Deletions cut 7 bases from V and 4 bases from J, with 10 bases between. The CDR3 DNA follows: TGCAGTGTAAAGGGCGGCACTGAAGCTTTCTTT. Protein: CSVKGGTEAFF.